What follows is one T cell receptor (beta chain) and its context. Its antigen is currently unknown. The sample comes from a study of OX40 agonist ivuxolimab in advanced cancers. Study-wide context: Patients were dosed intravenously with ivuxolimab at 0.01 to 10 mg/kg every 2 weeks. Each dose-escalation patient presented with hepatocellular carcinoma, melanoma, renal cell or head and neck cancer. Overall study results and limits: CD8+ T cells (on average) carried more expanded clones than CD4+ T cells. At doses 0.1 to 3.0 mg/kg, CD4+ and CD8+ clones expanded.

Here immunoSEQ multiplex PCR was the method, and the copy in TCRdb shows in-frame clones only, minus some. The sample records approximately 69,000 clones, 80% to 95% being singletons. The germline V and J ends were trimmed by 0 bases and 9 bases, with 12 bases remaining between them. Per germline, CDR1 MGHRA and CDR2 YSYEKL. This CDR3 region has 14 residues. This clonotype was sampled from an adult with an advanced solid tumor such as melanoma, head and neck, liver or kidney cancer. Sequencing was performed on CD4+ or CD8+ T cells sorted from blood, taken in a trial of the OX40 agonist ivuxolimab. This chain links TRBV4-1 with TRBJ2-1; D unresolved. CDR3 in DNA: TGCGCCAGCAGCCAAGAAGGTGCCCGAGGTGAGCAGTTCTTC. This encodes CASSQEGARGEQFF.